This T cell receptor beta chain derives from a study of cytomegalovirus exposure and HLA in healthy donors. Study results and limitations: The classifier, whose performance was assessed in both the original and validation cohorts, reportedly diagnosed cytomegalovirus status with high specificity and sensitivity. Later analysis identified a missense DCLRE1C variant that was linked to TCR beta V- and J-gene trimming. Later analysis reportedly placed an Asian-associated ancestry cluster below the approximately 680-donor mean in N-insertions.

This clone was detected only a few times. The antigen is undetermined. Per the germline V gene, CDR1 is MDHEN and CDR2 is SYDVKM. Trimming cost V 8 bases and J 5 bases, with 16 bases left between them. CDR3 size: 13 residues. Amplification used 60 Vbeta primers and 13 Jbeta primers. The protocol was immunoSEQ multiplex PCR, while the TCRdb copy is restricted to in-frame clones and leaves out a portion. The repertoire holds approximately 85,000 clones, with approximately 65% as singletons. The sample taken for sequencing was PBMCs. The V gene is TRBV28, the J gene TRBJ2-7, with a weak D call TRBD1 (7 bases). This clonotype originated in a woman aged 25 to 39 in good health and CMV-seropositive. The CDR3 loop reads CASGNRGGDEQYF. As DNA, the CDR3 is TGTGCCAGCGGGAACAGGGGAGGCGACGAGCAGTACTTC.